This TCR beta chain was sequenced during a study of blood T cell repertoires in COVID-19. The CDR3 consists of 15 residues. Trimming cost V 3 bases and J 8 bases, with 19 bases left between them. Germline CDR1 SNHLY, CDR2 FYNNEI. TCRdb's copy holds only in-frame clones and misses some; the assay was immunoSEQ multiplex PCR. Among 150,000 to 200,000 clones listed, around 82% were seen once. Sequencing used peripheral blood. The J gene is TRBJ1-2, the V gene TRBV2; D might be TRBD1 (6 bases). The receptor was derived from an elderly woman with acute or convalescent COVID-19. The CDR3 nucleotides are TGTGCCAGCAGTGATTTCGGGGGGCGCGGGGGAGGCTACACCTTC. Translated: CASSDFGGRGGGYTF.